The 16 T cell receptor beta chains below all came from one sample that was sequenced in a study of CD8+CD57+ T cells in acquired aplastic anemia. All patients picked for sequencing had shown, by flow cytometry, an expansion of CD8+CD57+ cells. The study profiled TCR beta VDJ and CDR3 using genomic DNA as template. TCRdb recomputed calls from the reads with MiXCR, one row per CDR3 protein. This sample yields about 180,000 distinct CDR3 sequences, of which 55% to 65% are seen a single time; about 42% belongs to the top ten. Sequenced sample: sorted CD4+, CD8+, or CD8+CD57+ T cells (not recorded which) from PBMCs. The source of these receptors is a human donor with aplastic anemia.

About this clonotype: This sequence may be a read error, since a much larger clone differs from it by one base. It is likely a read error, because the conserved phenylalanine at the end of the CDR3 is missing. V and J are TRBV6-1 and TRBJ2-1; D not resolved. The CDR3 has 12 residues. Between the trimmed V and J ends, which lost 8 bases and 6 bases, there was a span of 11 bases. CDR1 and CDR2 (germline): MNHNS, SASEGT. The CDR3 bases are TGTGCCAGCCGCGGTCTTTCCAATGAGCAGTTCTCC. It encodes CASRGLSNEQFS.

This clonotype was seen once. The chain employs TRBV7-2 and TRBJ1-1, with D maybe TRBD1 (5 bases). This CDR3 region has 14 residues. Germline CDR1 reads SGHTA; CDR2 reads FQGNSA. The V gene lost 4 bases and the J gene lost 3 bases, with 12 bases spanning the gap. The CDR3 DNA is TGTGCCAGCAGCTCCCTATGGGGCTACACTGAAGCTTTCTTT. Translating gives CASSSLWGYTEAFF.

CDR3 sequence reads: CASSLRGGGTSEQETQYF. CDR3 sequence (DNA): TGTGCCAGCAGCTTAAGAGGGGGCGGGACTAGCGAACAAGAGACCCAGTACTTC. The chain is built from TRBV7-3 and TRBJ2-5; 10 nucleotides match TRBD2. The CDR3 spans 18 residues. Germline assignment: CDR1 SGHTA and CDR2 FQGTGA. Unmatched junction bases numbered 10, after V lost 1 base and J lost 2 bases.

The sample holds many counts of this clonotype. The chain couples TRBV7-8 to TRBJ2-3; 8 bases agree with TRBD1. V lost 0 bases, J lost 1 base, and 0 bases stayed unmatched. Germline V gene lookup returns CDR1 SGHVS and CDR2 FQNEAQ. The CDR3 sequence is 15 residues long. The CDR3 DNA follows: TGTGCCAGCAGCTTAGCGGGACAGGGCACAGATACGCAGTATTTT. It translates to CASSLAGQGTDTQYF.

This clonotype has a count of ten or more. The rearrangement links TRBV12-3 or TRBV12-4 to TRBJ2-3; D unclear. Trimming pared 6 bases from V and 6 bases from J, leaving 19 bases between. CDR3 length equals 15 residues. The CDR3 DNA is TGTGCCAGCAGCCCGGTCTTGGGTGGTCAGGATACGCAGTATTTT. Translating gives CASSPVLGGQDTQYF.

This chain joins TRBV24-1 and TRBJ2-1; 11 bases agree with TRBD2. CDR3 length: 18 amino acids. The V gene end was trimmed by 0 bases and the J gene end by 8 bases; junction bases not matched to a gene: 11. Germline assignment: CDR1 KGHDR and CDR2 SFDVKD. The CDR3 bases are TGTGCCACCAGTGATTTGCAAGGTTCTAGCGGGGGGAGGGATGAGCAGTTCTTC. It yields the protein CATSDLQGSSGGRDEQFF.

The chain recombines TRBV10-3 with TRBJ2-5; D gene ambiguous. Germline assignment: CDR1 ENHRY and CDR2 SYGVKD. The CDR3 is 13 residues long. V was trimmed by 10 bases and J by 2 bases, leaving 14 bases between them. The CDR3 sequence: CATLERQQETQYF. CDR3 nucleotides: TGTGCCACCTTAGAAAGGCAACAAGAGACCCAGTACTTC.

CDR3 nucleotides: TGCAGTGCTACCCTCCGGACTAGCGGGAGTGGGGTTATAGATACGCAGTATTTT. This codes for CSATLRTSGSGVIDTQYF. The rearrangement uses TRBV20-1 and TRBJ2-3, with TRBD2 matching 13 bases. Germline CDR1 reads DFQATT; CDR2 reads SNEGSKA (reference sequence). The CDR3 spans 18 residues. Trimming removed 4 bases from V and 5 bases from J; junction bases left unmatched: 15.

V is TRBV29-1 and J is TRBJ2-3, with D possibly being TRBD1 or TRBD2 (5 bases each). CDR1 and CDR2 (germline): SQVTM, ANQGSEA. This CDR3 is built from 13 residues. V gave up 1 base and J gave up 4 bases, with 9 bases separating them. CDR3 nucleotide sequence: TGCAGCGTTGAAGCTGGGGGTCCAGATACGCAGTATTTT. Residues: CSVEAGGPDTQYF.

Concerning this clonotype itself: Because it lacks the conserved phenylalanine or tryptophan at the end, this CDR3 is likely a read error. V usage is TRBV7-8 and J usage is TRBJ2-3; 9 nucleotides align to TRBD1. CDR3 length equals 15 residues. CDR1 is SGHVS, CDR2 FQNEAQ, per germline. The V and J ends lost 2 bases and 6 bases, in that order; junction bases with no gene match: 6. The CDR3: CASSLRQGETDTQYL. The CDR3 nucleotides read TGTGCCAGCAGCTTAAGACAGGGGGAAACGGATACGCAGTATTTG.

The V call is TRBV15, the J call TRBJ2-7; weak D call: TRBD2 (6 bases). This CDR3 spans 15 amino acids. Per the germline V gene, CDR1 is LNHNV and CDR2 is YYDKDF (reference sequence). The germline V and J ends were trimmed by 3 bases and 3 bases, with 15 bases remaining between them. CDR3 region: CATSRGGLQIYEQYF. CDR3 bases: TGTGCCACCAGCAGGGGAGGACTTCAGATCTACGAGCAGTACTTC.

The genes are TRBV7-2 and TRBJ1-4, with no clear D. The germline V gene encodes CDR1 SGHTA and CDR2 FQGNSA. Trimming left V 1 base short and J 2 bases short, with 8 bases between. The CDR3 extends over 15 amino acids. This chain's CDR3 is CASSLDGYTNEKLFF. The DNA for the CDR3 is TGTGCCAGCAGCTTAGATGGGTATACTAATGAAAAACTGTTTTTT.

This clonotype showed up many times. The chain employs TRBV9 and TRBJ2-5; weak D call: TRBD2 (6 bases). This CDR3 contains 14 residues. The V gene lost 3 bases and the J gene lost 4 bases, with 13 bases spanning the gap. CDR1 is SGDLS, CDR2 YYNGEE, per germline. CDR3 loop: CASSAGDSRETQYF. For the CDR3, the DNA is TGTGCCAGCAGCGCGGGGGACTCCCGAGAGACCCAGTACTTC.

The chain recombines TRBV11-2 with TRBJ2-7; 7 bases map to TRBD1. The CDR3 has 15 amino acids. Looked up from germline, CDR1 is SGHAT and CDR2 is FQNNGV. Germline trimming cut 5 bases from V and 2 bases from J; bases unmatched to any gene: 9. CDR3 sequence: CASSRTGTAAYEQYF. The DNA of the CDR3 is TGTGCCAGCAGCCGCACCGGGACAGCGGCCTACGAGCAGTACTTC.

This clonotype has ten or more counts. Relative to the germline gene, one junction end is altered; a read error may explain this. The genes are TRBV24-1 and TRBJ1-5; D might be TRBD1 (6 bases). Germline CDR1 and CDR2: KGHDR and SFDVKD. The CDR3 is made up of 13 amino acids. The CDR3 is CATRTARNQPQHF. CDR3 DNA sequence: TGTGCTACCAGGACAGCTCGCAATCAGCCCCAGCATTTT.

The CDR3 DNA reads TGTGCCAGTAGTCCGGGACCGGGGAACACTGAAGCTTTCTTT. This encodes CASSPGPGNTEAFF. V gene TRBV19 combines with J gene TRBJ1-1; the D gene is possibly TRBD1 (5 bases). Germline V gives CDR1 LNHDA, CDR2 SQIVND (reference sequence). Trimming took 5 bases from V and 1 from J, leaving 11 bases between them. The CDR3 spans 14 residues.